These 6 T cell receptor beta chains came from one sample sequenced in a study of blood T cell repertoires in COVID-19. Only in-frame clones appear in the TCRdb table, and some are missing; sequencing was by immunoSEQ multiplex PCR. The table records about 210,000 clones, around four fifths of them present only once. Sequencing was performed on peripheral blood. The receptors here all came from a woman aged 40 to 55 with active or convalescent COVID-19.

The V and J genes are TRBV19 and TRBJ1-2, with no clear D. V lost 0 bases, J lost 4 bases, and 12 bases lay in between. CDR1 LNHDA and CDR2 SQIVND come from the germline V gene (reference sequence). The CDR3 is made up of 15 amino acids. CDR3 in DNA: TGTGCCAGTAGTATAGATGCGACAAGAATCTATGGCTACACCTTC. Translated: CASSIDATRIYGYTF.

The chain combines TRBV5-1 with TRBJ1-1; D might be TRBD1 (5 bases). This CDR3 has 17 amino acids. The V gene's germline CDR1 is SGHRS and CDR2 YFSETQ. Deletions cut 0 bases from V and 1 base from J, with 16 bases between. The CDR3 spells CASSLGVIDSRNTEAFF. The CDR3 nucleotides read TGCGCCAGCAGCTTGGGGGTGATTGACAGTAGGAACACTGAAGCTTTCTTT.

The chain carries TRBV24-1 and TRBJ2-7; TRBD1 agrees at 9 bases. CDR3 length: 14 amino acids. Germline V gene sequence: CDR1 KGHDR, CDR2 SFDVKD. V shed 3 bases, J shed 2 bases, and the junction held 1 base outside the gene matches. The CDR3 loop reads CATSDGTGTYEQYF. CDR3 in DNA: TGTGCCACCAGTGATGGGACAGGGACCTACGAGCAGTACTTC.

The chain joins TRBV9 to TRBJ2-7, with 7 bases lining up with TRBD1. The V segment lost 2 bases and the J segment 7 bases; nucleotides outside the gene matches: 6. Germline assignment: CDR1 SGDLS and CDR2 YYNGEE. The CDR3 spans 13 residues. The CDR3 loop reads CASSVGTEIEQYF. The CDR3 DNA follows: TGTGCCAGCAGCGTTGGGACAGAGATTGAGCAGTACTTC.

This clone was recorded a few times. The chain employs TRBV7-8 and TRBJ1-2; a weak D match, TRBD1 (6 bases). Germline assignment: CDR1 SGHVS and CDR2 FQNEAQ. The V gene lost 3 bases and the J gene lost 0 bases, with 8 bases spanning the gap. The CDR3 consists of 14 residues. The CDR3, as DNA: TGTGCCAGCAGCTTGGCAGGGGCTAACTATGGCTACACCTTC. As protein: CASSLAGANYGYTF.

This clone was picked up a small number of times. The chain couples TRBV15 to TRBJ1-4; D not resolved. Germline V gene sequence: CDR1 LNHNV, CDR2 YYDKDF (reference sequence). Deletions cut 1 base from V and 0 bases from J, with 6 bases between. The CDR3 consists of 15 residues. DNA for the CDR3: TGTGCCACCAGCAGAGGCCCTACAACTAATGAAAAACTGTTTTTT. Amino acids: CATSRGPTTNEKLFF.